A selection of T cell receptor beta chains follows, all from one sample in a study of blood T cell repertoires in COVID-19. Method: immunoSEQ multiplex PCR; TCRdb's copy keeps in-frame clones and lacks some. The sample lists more than 85,000 clones, 70% to 90% occurring once. Sequences were obtained from peripheral blood. These receptors were obtained from a human donor with COVID-19, enrolled during active disease. The donor label of this sample is uncertain. Both conserved end residues are part of each CDR3. Each record gives: J gene, clone size, V gene, D gene, CDR3 protein, CDR3 DNA. The D gene is left open where the match is weak. The size field is filled for only some rows; it gives once, few, many or a size class.

TRBJ2-7 once TRBV5-1 TRBD1 CASSSTGVGSYEQYF TGCGCCAGCAGCTCTACAGGGGTCGGCTCCTACGAGCAGTACTTC
TRBJ1-6 NA TRBV18 TRBD1 CASSRQDRDNSPLHF TGTGCCAGCTCTCGACAGGACAGGGACAATTCACCCCTCCACTTT
TRBJ1-5 NA TRBV19 NA CASGGTSNQPQHF TGTGCCAGTGGCGGGACTTCCAATCAGCCCCAGCATTTT
TRBJ2-5 once TRBV5-1 TRBD1 CASSGGTGKETQYF TGCGCCAGCAGCGGGGGGACAGGGAAAGAGACCCAGTACTTC
TRBJ1-1 NA TRBV30 TRBD1 CASDSGGEAFF TGTGCCTCCGATTCAGGGGGAGAAGCTTTCTTT
TRBJ1-3 once TRBV5-4 NA CASSLVGPGNTIYF TGTGCCAGCAGCTTGGTTGGGCCTGGAAACACCATATATTTT
TRBJ2-7 NA TRBV3-1/TRBV3-2 NA CASSQDRYPRGEQYF TGTGCCAGCAGCCAAGACCGCTACCCTCGCGGGGAGCAGTACTTC
TRBJ1-3 NA TRBV12-5 NA CASGLAIGQFSSGNTIYF TGTGCTAGTGGTTTGGCAATAGGACAGTTTAGCTCTGGAAACACCATATATTTT
TRBJ2-5 once TRBV19 TRBD1 CASSPGQGKETQYF TGTGCCAGTTCACCTGGACAGGGAAAAGAGACCCAGTACTTC
TRBJ1-1 NA TRBV27 TRBD1 CASSRTGMNTEAFF TGTGCCAGCAGCCGGACAGGGATGAACACTGAAGCTTTCTTT
TRBJ2-3 NA TRBV19 NA CASSPRSSAGDTQYF TGTGCCAGTAGCCCTCGATCATCAGCAGGGGATACGCAGTATTTT
TRBJ1-2 NA TRBV6-5 TRBD1 CASSYLRDRGGYTF TGTGCCAGCAGTTACCTAAGGGACAGGGGCGGCTACACCTTC
TRBJ1-4 NA TRBV6-5 NA CASSSTGARNEKLFF TGTGCCAGCAGTTCAACAGGTGCTCGTAATGAAAAACTGTTTTTT
TRBJ2-5 NA TRBV27 NA CASSLSLGPQETQYF TGTGCCAGCAGTCTTTCCTTGGGGCCCCAAGAGACCCAGTACTTC
TRBJ2-1 NA TRBV5-1 TRBD1 CASSLEGGGEQFF TGCGCCAGCAGCTTGGAAGGGGGCGGCGAGCAGTTCTTC
TRBJ2-1 NA TRBV5-1 TRBD1 CASSPGERQGPNEQFF TGCGCCAGCAGCCCAGGGGAGAGACAGGGTCCGAATGAGCAGTTCTTC
TRBJ2-1 NA TRBV13 TRBD2 CASSLEGLAARYRDNEQFF TGTGCCAGCAGCTTAGAGGGACTAGCGGCCCGATATAGAGACAATGAGCAGTTCTTC
TRBJ2-2 NA TRBV13 TRBD2 CASKSGRNTGELFF TGTGCCAGCAAAAGCGGGAGAAACACCGGGGAGCTGTTTTTT